The 3 T cell receptor beta chains presented below share a single source sample, sequenced in a study of lymphopenia after photon versus proton radiotherapy. Clones were read by immunoSEQ multiplex PCR, and TCRdb kept only the in-frame ones, dropping some. The sample comprises 75,000 to 90,000 clones, more than 70% of which are singletons, and approximately 1.4% rests with the top ten. Specimen: peripheral blood, collected from a patient treated with proton-based radiotherapy. The receptors stem from a man in his sixties with pancreatic cancer.

In this sample, this clone turned up a few times. V is TRBV30 and J is TRBJ1-1, with D unclear. Trimming left V 3 bases short and J 1 base short, with 9 bases between. The CDR3 totals 13 residues. Germline assignment: CDR1 GTSNPN and CDR2 SVGIG (reference sequence). The CDR3 spells CAWRGLPNTEAFF. The CDR3 bases are TGTGCCTGGAGAGGGTTACCGAACACTGAAGCTTTCTTT.

The J gene is TRBJ1-2, the V gene TRBV6-1; TRBD1 aligns across 9 bases. Trimming took 1 base from V and 4 from J; bases not matched to a gene: 4. The CDR3 sequence is 15 residues long. The germline V gene has CDR1 MNHNS and CDR2 SASEGT. CDR3 DNA sequence: TGTGCCAGCAGTGAAGGACAGGGGGGATTCTATGGCTACACCTTC. Amino acid sequence: CASSEGQGGFYGYTF.

The chain recombines TRBV28 with TRBJ2-7, with TRBD1 matching 11 bases. The junction had 5 bases not matched to a gene; V was cut back by 6 bases and J by 4 bases. CDR3 length: 14 amino acids. The V gene's germline CDR1 is MDHEN and CDR2 SYDVKM. The CDR3 region has the DNA TGTGCCAGCAGAACCGGGACAGGGGGTTACGAGCAGTACTTC. It codes for CASRTGTGGYEQYF.